The TCR beta chain under discussion was sequenced for a study of T cells in Graves' hyperthyroidism and ophthalmopathy (dated by TCRdb to about 2019). Study-wide context: Peripheral blood samples were taken at initial diagnosis, before any treatment was given. To identify TCR V-J signatures that set the groups apart, the researchers used a discovery cohort of 100 or so patients, made up of around 42 with Graves' ophthalmopathy and 57 with stable Graves' hyperthyroidism. Whether ophthalmopathy could be predicted prospectively was tested in an independent validation cohort made up of under 20 hyperthyroidism patients plus 17 patients who later progressed to ophthalmopathy. The 75 to 100 discovery patients were divided at random into training and test sets in a 7:3 ratio. In addition, the study compared T-cell repertoires in thyroid tissue and in blood from five or six Graves' hyperthyroidism patients. Once sampling was done, hyperthyroidism patients were given methimazole at a starting dose of 30 mg daily, whereas ophthalmopathy patients were given high-dose intravenous methylprednisolone. The paper describes TCR Vbeta CDR3 sequencing of 140 or so peripheral blood samples, made up of 43 ophthalmopathy patients, approximately 73 hyperthyroidism patients and 17 progressor patients. Study-wide findings and limitations: Sample size was not statistically predetermined, and blinding of investigators to group allocation was not performed. In validation, progression to ophthalmopathy was predicted by the model with 70% to 71% sensitivity and nearly 75% specificity, a median of roughly six months before onset. Most expanded thyroid clonotypes (frequency above 0.001) were also detected in blood, a finding suggesting that blood repertoires may reflect thyroid immune responses. Ophthalmopathy was separated from stable hyperthyroidism by a 13 V-J signature model, with around 90% sensitivity and around 81% specificity obtained in cross-validation and 80%/75% obtained in testing.

The hyperthyroidism patients were between 18 and 65 years old and newly diagnosed, with a disease duration of less than 2 months. The study excluded patients with uncontrolled infections, other autoimmune diseases, pregnancy or lactation. Clinical symptoms, serum thyroxine and TRAb, thyroid ultrasound, and orbital computed tomography formed the basis for the diagnoses. Blood from progressor patients was collected at the time of first diagnosis with hyperthyroidism, before any ophthalmopathy symptoms had appeared. PBMCs were isolated from 7.5 to 10 ml of fresh peripheral blood by Ficoll-Paque density gradient centrifugation. Progressor patients were defined as those initially diagnosed with Graves' hyperthyroidism in whom ophthalmopathy developed during follow-up. Total RNA was extracted with Trizol reagent, and quality was checked on an Agilent 2100 Bioanalyzer. At the junction V is shortened by 2 bases and J by 1 base, with 9 bases in between. The germline V gene supplies CDR1 SGDLS and CDR2 YYNGEE. Including cysteine and phenylalanine, the CDR3 has 14 amino acids. Only CDR3 DNA remains: 42 bases, in frame from the first base.

TCR beta CDR3 regions were amplified from RNA transcripts. The first round of RT-PCR for the TCR CDR3 was performed with the HTBI primer set and the Qiagen OneStep RT-PCR kit. A second multiplex PCR round built the libraries, followed by size selection and purification. Paired-end sequencing of the libraries was performed with 100 bp reads on an Illumina HiSeq2000. In the original analysis: SOAPnuke was used to process the raw data, with reads discarded if the reads contained adapters or uncalled bases, had a mean Phred below 15, or lacked an exact constant-primer or identifier match. COPE v1.2.5 was used to merge high-quality paired reads, and clonotypes were defined as unique nucleotide sequences. MiTCR v1.1 was used to align the clonotypes against IMGT TRBV, TRBD and TRBJ reference segments. Only V-J combinations with frequency above 0.0001, covering approximately 99% of repertoires, were analysed. The TCS score was defined as F50 (clonal expansion) divided by E x V (chaos), with BLOSUM62-based TCRdist calculated between CDR3 peptides within each V-J. Welch's t-statistics and random forest reduced roughly 530 V-J features to some 14, which were used in a naive Bayes classifier (R e1071). The public reads were run again by TCRdb, first through fastp at Q25 and then through MiXCR, and only productive beta chains were kept. Each record represents a unique CDR3 protein, reported with the most common genes and DNA among its rows. V and J calls and clone size were set by TCRdb, not the authors. The table for this sample lists 130,000 to 150,000 distinct CDR3 sequences; approximately 20% of them were counted only once. The ten top clones hold around 69% of the sample.

There are many counts of this clonotype. It has no known antigen specificity. Base-call qualities are not available, and no considerably larger clone is one nucleotide away. Material for sequencing was blood. Here the chain combines TRBV9 and TRBJ1-1; TRBD1 could be the D gene, as 5 bases match. This TCR derives from a woman in her forties or fifties with Graves' hyperthyroidism that later progressed to Graves' ophthalmopathy. The CDR3 reads as follows: CASSVDTRNTEAFF. The nucleotide sequence is given as TGTGCCAGCAGCGTGGACACACGGAACACTGAAGCTTTCTTT.